The TCR beta chain under discussion was sequenced for a study of low-dose radiotherapy and immunotherapy resistance in tumors. With a V-primer adapter and a constant-region primer, TCRs were amplified for roughly 20 PCR cycles. In TCRdb, the reads were re-called with MiXCR into one record per CDR3 protein. The sample has fewer than 60,000 distinct CDR3 sequences; approximately 12% are singletons. This clonotype appeared many times. Germline CDR1 LGHDT, CDR2 YNNKEL (reference sequence). V lost 2 bases to trimming and J lost 7 bases; unmatched junction nucleotides: 9. The CDR3 is 16 residues long. The time point is: before trial treatment. Eligible patients bore advanced solid tumors devoid of tumor-infiltrating lymphocytes.

The starting material was PBMCs, obtained before treatment. This chain connects TRBV3-1 to TRBJ2-2, with TRBD2 matching over 8 bases. This TCR was sampled from a female donor with ovarian cancer. CDR3 in amino acids: CASSQTGAGEIGELFF. CDR3 nucleotide sequence: TGTGCCAGCAGCCAAACAGGAGCGGGGGAGATCGGGGAGCTGTTTTTT.